These T cell receptor beta chains were read from a single sample in a study of cytomegalovirus exposure and HLA in healthy donors. Sequencing was performed with immunoSEQ multiplex PCR; in TCRdb, only in-frame clones are kept and a portion is missing. This sample yields about 140,000 clones, of which over 80% are seen a single time; approximately 1.1% belongs to the top ten. Sequencing input: PBMCs. The receptor source for this set is a female donor in good health and CMV-seronegative. Each CDR3 is given with its conserved first and last residue. The D gene is left open where the match is weak. The size of a clone is reported for some rows only, either as once, few or many, or as a class for expanded clones.

TGTGCCAGCTCACCCTTCACCGGGACACAAATCAATGAGCAGTTCTTC,CASSPFTGTQINEQFF,-,TRBV18,TRBJ2-1,-
TGCGCCAGCAGCTTCGCCAGGGGGAACACTGAAGCTTTCTTT,CASSFARGNTEAFF,-,TRBV5-1,TRBJ1-1,-
TGCAGCGTTGAAAGAGGGGGCGATGGAGGCTACACCTTC,CSVERGGDGGYTF,TRBD1,TRBV29-1,TRBJ1-2,-
TGTGCCAGCAGCCCTACAGCCGGGGAGCTGTTTTTT,CASSPTAGELFF,-,TRBV5-6,TRBJ2-2,few
TGTGCCAGCAGTTACTCAGGGGATCAGCCCCAGCATTTT,CASSYSGDQPQHF,-,TRBV6-5,TRBJ1-5,few
TGTGCCAGCAGTGCGACAGGGGTTAGCAATCAGCCCCAGCATTTT,CASSATGVSNQPQHF,TRBD1,TRBV28,TRBJ1-5,-
TGTGCCAGCACCCCGAGCGCGGGGCCATATGGCTACACCTTC,CASTPSAGPYGYTF,-,TRBV11-2,TRBJ1-2,-
TGTGCCAGCAGCTTGACAGGGGTAACCTACGAGCAGTACTTC,CASSLTGVTYEQYF,TRBD1,TRBV7-9,TRBJ2-7,-
TGCGCCAGCAGCCAAGATATCGAACTCCTCCCTGAGCAGTTCTTC,CASSQDIELLPEQFF,-,TRBV4-1,TRBJ2-1,-
TGTGCCACCATCCGACTAGCGGGAGCCTACGAGCAGTACTTC,CATIRLAGAYEQYF,TRBD2,TRBV6-5,TRBJ2-7,-
TGTGCCAGCAGCTTGGCGGGGGCTTTCTTT,CASSLAGAFF,-,TRBV5-8,TRBJ1-1,-
TGTGCCAGCAGCACGGGACAGAACACTGAAGCTTTCTTT,CASSTGQNTEAFF,-,TRBV7-9,TRBJ1-1,-
TGTGCCAGTACCCCGCCCCCGGGGACGCCACTAGGACTAGCGGGAGGGTACTCCTACAATGAGCAGTTCTTC,CASTPPPGTPLGLAGGYSYNEQFF,TRBD2,TRBV19,TRBJ2-1,-
TGTGCCAGCAGTTTTAGCCTTTCCTACGAGCAGTACTTC,CASSFSLSYEQYF,-,TRBV28,TRBJ2-7,-
TGCGCCAGCAGCCAATCGGGGACAGGAAAACTGTTTTTT,CASSQSGTGKLFF,TRBD1,TRBV4-1,TRBJ1-4,-
TGTGCCAGTAGTATAGGGGACTTAATTACCGGGGAGCTGTTTTTT,CASSIGDLITGELFF,-,TRBV19,TRBJ2-2,few
TGCGCCAGCAGTGACGACAGGGGGAATCAGCCCCAGCATTTT,CASSDDRGNQPQHF,TRBD1,TRBV10-2,TRBJ1-5,few
TGTGCCAGCATCAAGTCTAGCGGGAGTTATGAGCAGTTCTTC,CASIKSSGSYEQFF,TRBD2,TRBV28,TRBJ2-1,-
TGTGCCAGCACTAAATCAGGGGCCAACTACTACGAGCAGTACTTC,CASTKSGANYYEQYF,-,TRBV6-1,TRBJ2-7,-
TGTGCCAGCAGTACCGGGACTAGCGCGTACGAGCAGTACTTC,CASSTGTSAYEQYF,TRBD2,TRBV28,TRBJ2-7,-
TGTGCCAGCACCCGAGGGGGGGCGAAGGCTGAAGCTTTCTTT,CASTRGGAKAEAFF,-,TRBV6-1,TRBJ1-1,-
TGTGCCAGCAGCGTACAAGGCATCATCGGGGAGACCCAGTACTTC,CASSVQGIIGETQYF,-,TRBV9,TRBJ2-5,few
TGTGCCAGCAGTTGGACTAGCGGGAGAGTAGGGTACCCCGGACGACAGTACTTC,CASSWTSGRVGYPGRQYF,TRBD2,TRBV28,TRBJ2-7,-
TGCAGCGTTGCGGGGGTCACTGAAGCTTTCTTT,CSVAGVTEAFF,-,TRBV29-1,TRBJ1-1,-
TGTGCCAGCAGTGAGGGGAGGGAGTTCAATCAGCCCCAGCATTTT,CASSEGREFNQPQHF,-,TRBV2,TRBJ1-5,-
TGCAGCGTACTAATAGGGGCGGGGTACCAAGAGACCCAGTACTTC,CSVLIGAGYQETQYF,-,TRBV29-1,TRBJ2-5,-
TGTGCCAGCAGCCCGACAGGGGACCTAGGTGAAGCTTTCTTT,CASSPTGDLGEAFF,TRBD1,TRBV4-2,TRBJ1-1,-
TGTGCCACCAGCCATGACAGGCTGCAGGCTGGAAACACCATATATTTT,CATSHDRLQAGNTIYF,-,TRBV15,TRBJ1-3,-
TGTGCCAGTAGTATAGGGCAAGGAGTAGCGGTTCAAGAGACCCAGTACTTC,CASSIGQGVAVQETQYF,-,TRBV19,TRBJ2-5,few
TGTGCCAGAACCTCGACAGACACCCAAGCCACAGATACGCAGTATTTT,CARTSTDTQATDTQYF,-,TRBV2,TRBJ2-3,once
TGTGCCACCAGCAGAAGATGGGGTATAAAAGGACAGGGGGCGGTAGGACAGCCCCAGCATTTT,CATSRRWGIKGQGAVGQPQHF,TRBD1,TRBV15,TRBJ1-5,-
TGCGCCAGCAGTGAGTCGAGGGCTAGCGGGTACCCTGGGGTCGACAATGAGCAGTTCTTC,CASSESRASGYPGVDNEQFF,TRBD2,TRBV10-1,TRBJ2-1,-
TGTGCCAGCAGCTCTAAAGCGGGGGTGAACACCGGGGAGCTGTTTTTT,CASSSKAGVNTGELFF,TRBD2,TRBV7-2,TRBJ2-2,-
TGTGCCAGCAGTTTCAACGGGGCAACTAATGAAAAACTGTTTTTT,CASSFNGATNEKLFF,-,TRBV27,TRBJ1-4,once
TGTGCCAGCAGCCCTAGCCCACAGCCAACTAATGAAAAACTGTTTTTT,CASSPSPQPTNEKLFF,-,TRBV5-4,TRBJ1-4,-
TGCAGCGTTGCGGTGCGGACAGGGGCATACGAGCAGTACTTC,CSVAVRTGAYEQYF,TRBD1,TRBV29-1,TRBJ2-7,-
TGTGCCACCAGCAGAGGGGACAGTCCCTACGAGCAGTACTTC,CATSRGDSPYEQYF,TRBD1,TRBV15,TRBJ2-7,-
TGCAGCGTTGGAGCGGGAGCCCCCACAGATACGCAGTATTTT,CSVGAGAPTDTQYF,TRBD2,TRBV29-1,TRBJ2-3,-
TGCGCCAGCAGCTTGCGACTAGCGGGAGGCTTCGGGGATACGCAGTATTTT,CASSLRLAGGFGDTQYF,TRBD2,TRBV5-1,TRBJ2-3,-
TGTGCCGGACAAATGGGACTAGTTTTGTTCGGGGAGCTGTTTTTT,CAGQMGLVLFGELFF,TRBD2,TRBV30,TRBJ2-2,-